The 13 T cell receptor beta chains in this list originate from one sample, sequenced in a study of early T cells in non-severe SARS-CoV-2 infection. MiXCR, run by TCRdb on the 5' RACE reads, gives a single entry per CDR3 protein. The table shows about 60,000 distinct CDR3 sequences, with almost 9.5% occurring only once. Sample: whole blood. The receptors were sampled from an adult who was a healthcare worker with PCR-confirmed SARS-CoV-2 infection or an uninfected control (not recorded which).

This rearrangement joins TRBV20-1 to TRBJ1-2, with a possible D match to TRBD1 (6 bases). This CDR3 region has 14 residues. CDR1 DFQATT and CDR2 SNEGSKA come from the germline V gene (reference sequence). Trimming shortened V by 3 bases and J by 2 bases, and 13 bases separated the two germline ends. The CDR3 is CSARDSSWNYGYTF. In DNA, the CDR3 is TGCAGTGCTAGGGACAGCTCATGGAACTATGGCTACACCTTC.

V usage is TRBV12-3 or TRBV12-4 and J usage is TRBJ2-2; unclear D gene. Trimming removed 3 bases at V and 6 bases at J, with 5 bases between. This CDR3 is built from 12 residues. In nucleotides, the CDR3 is TGTGCCAGCAGTTTCTACGCCGGGGAGCTGTTTTTT. This codes for CASSFYAGELFF.

The gene calls are TRBV20-1 and TRBJ2-5, with 8 bases matching TRBD2. The CDR3 loop spans 16 amino acids. Trimming at V came to 2 bases and at J to 2 bases, leaving 10 bases not matched to a gene. CDR1 is DFQATT and CDR2 is SNEGSKA in the germline V gene (reference sequence). The CDR3 region has the DNA TGCAGTGCTAGAATCCGTCGGCTAGCGGGTCAAGAGACCCAGTACTTC. Residues: CSARIRRLAGQETQYF.

This clonotype came up a few times. The genes are TRBV19 and TRBJ1-4; no reliable D call. Germline V CDR1 and CDR2: LNHDA, SQIVND (reference sequence). V was trimmed by 3 bases and J by 8 bases, leaving 4 bases between them. The CDR3 is 11 amino acids. This CDR3 is CASSISEKLFF. The CDR3 DNA reads as TGTGCCAGTAGTATTTCCGAAAAACTGTTTTTT.

V gene TRBV29-1 combines with J gene TRBJ2-5; tentatively, D is TRBD1 (5 bases). CDR1 SQVTM and CDR2 ANQGSEA come from the germline V gene. The CDR3 contains 14 residues. Between the trimmed V and J ends, which lost 5 bases and 2 bases, there was a span of 15 bases. CDR3 coding DNA: TGCAGCGTTCCTAACGACAGCAAACAAGAGACCCAGTACTTC. Its translation: CSVPNDSKQETQYF.

This clonotype was recorded a few times. The chain joins TRBV27 to TRBJ1-5; D is unresolved. Germline V CDR1 and CDR2: MNHEY, SMNVEV (reference sequence). The CDR3 contains 12 residues. V shed 3 bases and J shed 4 bases, with 4 bases lying between them. As DNA, the CDR3 is TGTGCCAGCAGTTTCCCTAATCAGCCCCAGCATTTT. Translation: CASSFPNQPQHF.

There are a few counts of this clonotype. The V and J genes are TRBV12-3 or TRBV12-4 and TRBJ1-4; unclear D gene. V lost 8 bases and J 1 base, leaving 8 bases between the germline ends. This CDR3 contains 13 residues. CDR3 region: CASADGTNEKLFF. The CDR3 coding sequence is TGTGCCAGCGCGGACGGAACTAATGAAAAACTGTTTTTT.

This sequence joins TRBV12-2 and TRBJ2-7. TRBV12-2 is deemed a pseudogene. The CDR3 length is 17 residues. The CDR3 DNA reads TGTGCAAGTCGCTTAGCGTGGATTCTGGGCTTGTCCTACGAGCAGTACGTC. It specifies CASRLAWILGLSYEQYV.

This clonotype was observed a few times. The chain employs TRBV7-3 and TRBJ2-1; TRBD2 aligns across 13 bases. The CDR3 has 16 residues. Trimming took 5 bases from V and 10 from J; bases not matched to a gene: 11. Germline V lookup: CDR1 SGHTA, CDR2 FQGTGA. CDR3 in DNA: TGTGCCAGCAGCCCACGTCCCGGGACTAGCGGGGAGGAGCAGTTCTTC. This gives the protein CASSPRPGTSGEEQFF.

Judged by abundance, this clonotype is medium-sized. V is TRBV29-1 and J is TRBJ1-4; 7 nucleotides match TRBD1. Losses at the gene ends were 7 bases for V and 7 bases for J; bases not matched to a gene: 9. This CDR3 contains 13 residues. CDR1 and CDR2 (germline): SQVTM, ANQGSEA. The CDR3 DNA reads TGCAGCGCCCTGACAGGGCTTACTGAAAAACTGTTTTTT. Amino acid sequence: CSALTGLTEKLFF.

This clonotype was recorded a few times. This rearrangement joins TRBV12-3 or TRBV12-4 to TRBJ1-6; 8 bases align to TRBD1. The V segment lost 1 base and the J segment 9 bases; nucleotides outside the gene matches: 2. The CDR3 is 14 residues long. CDR3 DNA: TGTGCCAGCAGTTTAGGGACAGGGAGTTCACCCCTCCACTTT. It yields the protein CASSLGTGSSPLHF.

The rearrangement links TRBV7-9 to TRBJ2-1, with 14 positions matching TRBD2. The CDR3 spans 15 residues. Germline V CDR1 and CDR2: SEHNR, FQNEAQ (reference sequence). V shed 4 bases, J shed 6 bases, and the junction held 2 bases outside the gene matches. The CDR3 nucleotides are TGTGCCAGCAGCTCGGGACTAGCGGGGGTCAATGAGCAGTTCTTC. It specifies CASSSGLAGVNEQFF. The complete variable domain, with remaining parts taken from reference TRBV7-9 and TRBJ2-1, reads DTGVSQNPRHKITKRGQNVTFRCDPISEHNRLYWYRQTLGQGPEFLTYFQNEAQLEKSRLLSDRFSAERPKGSFSTLEIQRTEQGDSAMYLCASSSGLAGVNEQFFGPGTRLTVL.

The rearrangement links TRBV19 to TRBJ2-4; D is uncertain. Germline V gives CDR1 LNHDA, CDR2 SQIVND (reference sequence). The CDR3 extends over 14 amino acids. V was pared by 0 bases and J by 6 bases, with 9 bases between. The CDR3 reads CASSIEALGNIQYF. The DNA for the CDR3 is TGTGCCAGTAGTATAGAAGCCTTGGGAAACATTCAGTACTTC.